The T cell receptor beta chain described here comes from a study of shared clonotypes between healthy human individuals (dated by TCRdb to the early 2020s). Describing the broader study: Two women and a few men aged 18 to 49 years were included in the cohort. Per donor, three plates each were used for CD4 naive and CD4 memory, two for CD8 naive, and one for CD8 memory. The study deeply sequenced blood TCR repertoires of about five healthy adults to estimate repertoire size and the extent of clonotype sharing between individuals. To increase sequencing depth and limit assay-specific biases, TCR repertoire library preparation and sequencing were carried out by different laboratories using diverse techniques. Each donor's leukapheresis produced roughly between roughly 0.85 and 10 billion PBMCs. The study at large found these results: Estimated clonotype richness was generally larger for naive than for memory subsets. Across a few donors, approximately 5% of naive CD4, around 3.3% of naive CD8, 2% to 2.5% of memory CD4, and 0.4% of memory CD8 clonotypes were shared. Because the study included a small number of donors, the genetic and exposure-history diversity represented was limited. Sampling was restricted to blood, and TCR repertoires in tissues likely differ from the TCR repertoires found in blood. Incomplete sequencing was indicated by rarefaction of sorted-subset datasets, despite the large sequencing depth. Compared with non-shared clonotypes, clonotypes shared by all four sorted-subset donors had higher generation probabilities. Pairwise subsampling indicated that sequencing depth was expected to affect the degree of clonotype sharing among donors.

Using the deep immunoSEQ assay, TCR CDR3 regions were amplified from genomic DNA by multiplex PCR. Extracted genomic DNA from each cell subset was distributed evenly across all wells of several immunoSEQ 96-well plates, and each plate was treated as a replicate. For sorted subsets, around 0.2 ug genomic DNA, equal to about 30,000 T cell genomes, was loaded into each replicate PCR. Purified libraries were measured with a Qubit 3.0 fluorometer, size-checked on a Bioanalyzer 2100, and measured again with the KAPA Library Quantification kit. A separate single-read 150-cycle Illumina NextSeq 550 flow cell was used to sequence each immunoSEQ 96-well plate. Processing in the source paper ran as follows. Because the immunoSEQ output held only junctional sequences and lacked quality scores, the filtering could not match the filtering applied to full-length reads. Sequences were annotated with PyIR, a Python wrapper for IgBLAST v1.9, using IMGT germline references to assign V/J genes and CDR3. Any read was removed if the V/J assignment was weak (E-value above 1e-6), the CDR3 was missing, or the read contained stop codons, out-of-frame junctions, or ambiguous translated residues. V3J clonotypes were defined as sequences sharing the same inferred V gene, J gene, and CDR3 amino acid sequence. To compute the percentage overlap between repertoires, the number of shared unique clonotypes was divided by the size of the smaller repertoire. Richness of each repertoire was evaluated using RTK rarefaction, the Chao1 estimator, and Recon v2.1 estimates of unobserved clonotypes. Generation probabilities were computed with OLGA for all TCRbeta clonotypes obtained by the gDNA method from a handful of donors. TCRdb stores this immuneACCESS table with in-frame sequences only. Part of the clones is absent; in the studies checked, under half of the shortfall reflects unresolved V genes, and no reason is known for the rest. That table gives V, J and clone size, and the DNA gave D and trimming. The sample contains more than 900,000 clones, around three quarters of them found a single time. The ten largest clones capture roughly 0.65% of the sample.

Taken from cysteine to phenylalanine, the CDR3 has 14 residues. Just the 42-base CDR3 DNA is kept, in frame starting at base 1. Trimming costs V 4 bases and J 0 bases, and their ends lie 9 bases apart. The germline V gene supplies CDR1 SQVTM and CDR2 ANQGSEA. This clone was picked up a small number of times. This receptor's antigen is unknown. No much larger clone exists at a distance of one base, and base qualities are not known. The donors were healthy, HIV-negative adults with no recently reported acute infections or vaccinations. Only Caucasian adults living in Nashville, Tennessee, USA were represented among the donors. CD4+ T cells were enriched through magnetic negative selection, after which naive cells were positively selected on CD45RA and the remaining negative fraction served as the memory subset. After blood collection by leukapheresis, PBMCs were isolated using Ficoll-Histopaque density gradient centrifugation and then cryopreserved in the vapor phase of liquid nitrogen. Analytical flow cytometry was used to check the purity and quantity of every magnetically sorted T cell population. Genomic DNA was isolated from each sorted fraction and quantified by UV absorbance on a Nanodrop 2000c.

This chain is built from TRBV29-1 and TRBJ2-2; the D gene is perhaps TRBD1, from 5 matching bases. Sequencing was done on a sample of memory CD4+ T cells from PBMCs. This sample's cell subset or site label indicates: CD45RA-negative fraction. This TCR derives from a man between 18 and 29 years old in good health. Some clones in this sample may be carry-over from other donors' samples. The nucleotides read TGCAGCGTTGCCCACAGGCCGAACACCGGGGAGCTGTTTTTT. Its translation reads: CSVAHRPNTGELFF.